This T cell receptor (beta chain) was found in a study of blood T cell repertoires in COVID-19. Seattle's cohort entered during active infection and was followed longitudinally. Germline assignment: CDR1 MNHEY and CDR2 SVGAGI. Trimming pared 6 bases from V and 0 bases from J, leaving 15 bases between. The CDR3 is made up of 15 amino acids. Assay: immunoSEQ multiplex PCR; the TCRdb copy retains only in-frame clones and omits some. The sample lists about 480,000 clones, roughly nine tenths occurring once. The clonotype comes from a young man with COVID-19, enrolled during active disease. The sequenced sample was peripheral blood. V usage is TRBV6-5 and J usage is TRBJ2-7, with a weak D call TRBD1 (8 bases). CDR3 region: CASRAGQVSSYEQYF. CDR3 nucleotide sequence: TGTGCCAGCAGAGCGGGACAGGTGAGCTCCTACGAGCAGTACTTC.